The T cell receptor beta chain under discussion was sequenced for a study of cytomegalovirus exposure and HLA in healthy donors. The study's findings and limits: The study put 150 or so TCR beta chains on its list as cytomegalovirus-associated. There were some public TCRs occurring in many donors, but most TCR sequences were rare.

Profiled with immunoSEQ multiplex PCR; TCRdb holds only in-frame clones, not every one. The data hold 100,000 to 120,000 clones, with under 97% observed a single time. This clone was recorded a few times. Its antigen is still unknown. CDR1 and CDR2 (germline): SGHTA, FQGNSA. Trimming shortened V by 4 bases and J by 4 bases, and 10 bases separated the two germline ends. The CDR3 loop spans 13 amino acids. The TCR was taken from a woman aged 18-29 years in good health and CMV-seronegative. This chain links TRBV7-2 with TRBJ1-2, with D possibly matching TRBD1 (6 bases). The specimen was PBMCs. Written as DNA, the CDR3 is TGTGCCAGCAGCTATACAGGGCGCTATGGCTACACCTTC. Translation: CASSYTGRYGYTF.